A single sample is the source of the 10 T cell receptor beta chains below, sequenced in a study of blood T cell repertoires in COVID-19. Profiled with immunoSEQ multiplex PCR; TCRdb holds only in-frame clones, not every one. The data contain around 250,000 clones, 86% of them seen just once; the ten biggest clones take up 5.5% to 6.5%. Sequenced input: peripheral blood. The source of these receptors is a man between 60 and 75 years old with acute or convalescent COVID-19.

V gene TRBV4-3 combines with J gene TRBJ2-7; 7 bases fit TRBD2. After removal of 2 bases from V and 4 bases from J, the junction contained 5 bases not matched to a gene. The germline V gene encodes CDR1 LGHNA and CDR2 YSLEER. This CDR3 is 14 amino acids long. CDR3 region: CASSQSWTSYEQYF. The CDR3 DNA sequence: TGCGCCAGCAGCCAATCCTGGACTAGTTACGAGCAGTACTTC.

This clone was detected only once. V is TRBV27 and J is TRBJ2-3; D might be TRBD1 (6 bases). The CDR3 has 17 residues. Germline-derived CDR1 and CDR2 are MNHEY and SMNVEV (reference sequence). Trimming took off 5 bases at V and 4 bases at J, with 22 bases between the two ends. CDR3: CASSLGGYDGRPDTQYF. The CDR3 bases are TGTGCCAGCAGTCTAGGGGGATATGACGGACGGCCAGATACGCAGTATTTT.

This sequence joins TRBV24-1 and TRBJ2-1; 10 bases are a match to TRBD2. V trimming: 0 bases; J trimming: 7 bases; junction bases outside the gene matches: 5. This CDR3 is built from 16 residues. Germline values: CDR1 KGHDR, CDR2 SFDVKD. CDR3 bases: TGTGCCACCAGTGATTTGGGTAGCGGGAGGAAAAATGAGCAGTTCTTC. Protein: CATSDLGSGRKNEQFF.

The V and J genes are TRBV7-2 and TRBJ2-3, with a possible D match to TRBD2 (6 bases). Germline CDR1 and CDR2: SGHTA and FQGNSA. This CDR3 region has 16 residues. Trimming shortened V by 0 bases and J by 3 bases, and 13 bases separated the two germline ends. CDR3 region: CASSLAALAKTDTQYF. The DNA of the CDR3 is TGTGCCAGCAGCTTAGCCGCCCTAGCGAAAACAGATACGCAGTATTTT.

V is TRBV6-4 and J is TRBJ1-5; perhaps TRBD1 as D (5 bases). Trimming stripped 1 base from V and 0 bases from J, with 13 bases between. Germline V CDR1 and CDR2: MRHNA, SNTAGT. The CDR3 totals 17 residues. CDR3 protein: CASSDFRQKNSNQPQHF. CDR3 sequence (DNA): TGTGCCAGCAGTGACTTCCGACAGAAGAATAGCAATCAGCCCCAGCATTTT.

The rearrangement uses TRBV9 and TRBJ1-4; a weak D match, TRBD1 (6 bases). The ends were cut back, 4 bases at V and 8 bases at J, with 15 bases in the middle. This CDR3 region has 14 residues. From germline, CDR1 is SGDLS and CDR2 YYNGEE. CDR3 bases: TGTGCCAGCAGCTCAGGACAGATGGAAGAAAAACTGTTTTTT. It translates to CASSSGQMEEKLFF.

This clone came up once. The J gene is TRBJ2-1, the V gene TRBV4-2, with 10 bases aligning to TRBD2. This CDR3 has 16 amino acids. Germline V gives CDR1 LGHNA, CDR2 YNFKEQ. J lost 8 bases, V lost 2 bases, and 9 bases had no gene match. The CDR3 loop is CASSQRLAGVGDEQFF. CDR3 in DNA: TGTGCCAGCAGCCAACGGCTAGCGGGAGTAGGGGATGAGCAGTTCTTC.

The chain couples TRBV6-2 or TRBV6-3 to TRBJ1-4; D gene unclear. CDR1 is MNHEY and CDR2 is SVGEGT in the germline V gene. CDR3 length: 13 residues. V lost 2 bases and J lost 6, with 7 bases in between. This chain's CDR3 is CASSYQLDEKLFF. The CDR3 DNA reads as TGTGCCAGCAGTTACCAGTTGGATGAAAAACTGTTTTTT.

The CDR3 here is CASTILTGGNSPLHF. The CDR3 nucleotides read TGTGCCAGCACCATACTGACAGGGGGCAATTCACCCCTCCACTTT. The V call is TRBV6-5, the J call TRBJ1-6; 10 bases agree with TRBD1. The length of the CDR3 is 15 residues. Germline CDR1 reads MNHEY; CDR2 reads SVGAGI. V lost 7 bases, J lost 7 bases, and 7 bases stayed unmatched.

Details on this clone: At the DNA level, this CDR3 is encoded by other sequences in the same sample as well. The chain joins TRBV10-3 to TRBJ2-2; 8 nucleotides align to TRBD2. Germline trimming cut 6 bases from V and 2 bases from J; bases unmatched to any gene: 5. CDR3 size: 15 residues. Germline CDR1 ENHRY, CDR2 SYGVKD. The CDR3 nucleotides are TGTGCCATCAGGGGATTAGCGGGAAACACCGGGGAGCTGTTTTTT. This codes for CAIRGLAGNTGELFF.